This record covers a single TCR beta chain. This record comes from a study of patients and donors after allogeneic stem cell transplantation. One entry per CDR3 protein, called by TCRdb with MiXCR from the RT-PCR reads. The data contain about 960,000 distinct CDR3 sequences, roughly 18% of them singletons. Trimming removed 0 bases at V and 1 base at J, with 9 bases between. CDR3 length: 16 residues. The V gene's germline CDR1 is LGHNA and CDR2 YSLEER. This clonotype was obtained from a human donor who was either an allogeneic HSCT recipient or a stem cell or donor lymphocyte infusion donor (not recorded which). It is not recorded whose cells these are; they may come from a transplant donor. The V call is TRBV4-3, the J call TRBJ2-2; D might be TRBD1 (5 bases). The sequencing input was blood, either unsorted or a sorted T cell fraction (not recorded which). For the CDR3, the DNA is TGCGCCAGCAGCCAAGAAGGCCAGGGGAACACCGGGGAGCTGTTTTTT. This gives the protein CASSQEGQGNTGELFF.